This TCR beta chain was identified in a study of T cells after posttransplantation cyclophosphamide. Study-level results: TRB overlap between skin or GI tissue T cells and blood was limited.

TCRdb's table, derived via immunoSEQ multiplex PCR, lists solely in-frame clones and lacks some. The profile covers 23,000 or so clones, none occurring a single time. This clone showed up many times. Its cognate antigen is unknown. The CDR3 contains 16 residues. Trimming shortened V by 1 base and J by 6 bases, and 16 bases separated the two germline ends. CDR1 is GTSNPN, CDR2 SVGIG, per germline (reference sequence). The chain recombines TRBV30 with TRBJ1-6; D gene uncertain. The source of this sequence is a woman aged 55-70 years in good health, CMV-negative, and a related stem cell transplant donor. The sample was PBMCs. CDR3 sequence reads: CAWSARHLWRNSPLHF. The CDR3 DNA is TGTGCCTGGAGTGCTCGACACCTTTGGCGTAATTCACCCCTCCACTTT.